The clone carrying this TCR beta chain was seen at least ten times. The data were obtained in a study of low-dose radiotherapy and immunotherapy resistance in tumors. Study-wide background: Doses delivered to Cohort 2 were 1 Gy per fraction every two weeks, amounting to 13 Gy over 26 weeks. Nivolumab was given to patients as a 240 mg flat dose every two weeks, and ipilimumab at 1 mg/kg every six weeks. Both were delivered intravenously.

Time point denoted: after trial treatment. The treatment: LDRT plus nivolumab, ipilimumab, low-dose cyclophosphamide and aspirin (RACIN trial). The therapy administered to donors comprised nivolumab, ipilimumab, aspirin, low-dose cyclophosphamide and low-dose radiotherapy. Primers used for first-strand cDNA, a TRAV- and TRBV-specific set, covered both alpha and beta chains. Using a constant-region primer together with a V-primer adapter, TCRs were subjected to roughly 20 PCR cycles of amplification. Following isolation, mRNA was amplified via in vitro transcription. Via MiXCR, TCRdb re-called the reads, giving one row per CDR3 protein. The sample has approximately 100,000 distinct CDR3 sequences, less than 25% seen once; the top ten hold roughly 4.3%. The CDR3 runs to 12 residues. Deletions cut 4 bases from V and 5 bases from J, with 11 bases between. Per germline, CDR1 DFQATT and CDR2 SNEGSKA (reference sequence).

The clonotype originates from a male donor with prostate cancer. V gene TRBV20-1 combines with J gene TRBJ1-2, with D possibly TRBD1 on 6 matching bases. The source material was PBMCs, sampled after low-dose radiotherapy plus immunotherapy. CDR3 in DNA: TGCAGTGCTACGGCGGACAGTTATGGCTACACCTTC. Translation gives CSATADSYGYTF.